What follows are 25 T cell receptor beta chains derived from one specimen sequenced in a study of OX40 agonist ivuxolimab in advanced cancers. Profiled with immunoSEQ multiplex PCR; TCRdb holds only in-frame clones, not every one. The table records around 80,000 clones, 85% of them present only once. The source was CD4+ or CD8+ T cells sorted from blood, collected in a trial of the OX40 agonist ivuxolimab. Receptors originate from an adult with an advanced solid tumor such as melanoma, head and neck, liver or kidney cancer.

The chain joins TRBV28 to TRBJ1-5; a possible D gene is TRBD1 (6 bases). The germline V gene encodes CDR1 MDHEN and CDR2 SYDVKM. There are 14 residues in the CDR3. Deletions cut 2 bases from V and 8 bases from J, with 13 bases between. The CDR3 reads CASSLGGGLEPQHF. CDR3 DNA sequence: TGTGCCAGCAGTTTAGGGGGGGGCCTCGAGCCCCAGCATTTT. Based on the CDR3 plus reference TRBV28 and TRBJ1-5, the full variable domain is DVKVTQSSRYLVKRTGEKVFLECVQDMDHENMFWYRQDPGLGLRLIYFSYDVKMKEKGDIPEGYSVSREKKERFSLILESASTNQTSMYLCASSLGGGLEPQHFGDGTRLSIL.

V is TRBV19 and J is TRBJ2-1; D not resolved. V dropped 3 bases and J dropped 8 bases, with 23 bases sitting between them. CDR1 is LNHDA and CDR2 is SQIVND in the germline V gene (reference sequence). The CDR3 runs 17 residues. DNA for the CDR3: TGTGCCAGTAGTATCGCTAGTTGGGTGCGGACCAACGATGAGCAGTTCTTC. Translation: CASSIASWVRTNDEQFF. The full variable domain, with the rest looked up from reference TRBV19 and TRBJ2-1, is DGGITQSPKYLFRKEGQNVTLSCEQNLNHDAMYWYRQDPGQGLRLIYYSQIVNDFQKGDIAEGYSVSREKKESFPLTVTSAQKNPTAFYLCASSIASWVRTNDEQFFGPGTRLTVL.

This chain connects TRBV7-6 to TRBJ1-3; D ambiguous. CDR3 length equals 16 residues. V was trimmed by 2 bases and J by 2 bases, leaving 13 bases between them. Per the germline V gene, CDR1 is SGHVS and CDR2 is FNYEAQ. DNA of the CDR3: TGTGCCAGCAGCTTACTAGTTGGAGGGACTGGAAACACCATATATTTT. Translation: CASSLLVGGTGNTIYF.

The chain joins TRBV7-9 to TRBJ2-3; perhaps D is TRBD1 or TRBD2 (6 bases each). The CDR3 is 15 amino acids. Trimming left V 3 bases short and J 6 bases short, with 16 bases between. Looked up from germline, CDR1 is SEHNR and CDR2 is FQNEAQ (reference sequence). The CDR3 reads CASSFGGPSGDTQYF. CDR3 nucleotides: TGTGCCAGCAGCTTCGGGGGCCCCTCGGGGGATACGCAGTATTTT.

This chain links TRBV6-1 with TRBJ2-6; 8 bases are a match to TRBD1. CDR1 and CDR2 (germline): MNHNS, SASEGT. This CDR3 has 18 amino acids. The ends lost 3 bases at V and 2 bases at J; junction bases unmatched: 9. The CDR3 coding sequence is TGTGCCAGCAGTGAGACCGGGACAGGCCTCGCTGGGGCCAACGTCCTGACTTTC. Its translation: CASSETGTGLAGANVLTF.

For the CDR3, the DNA is TGTGCCAGCAGTTACGGCTATGGCTACACCTTC. It encodes CASSYGYGYTF. J is TRBJ1-2 and V is TRBV6-6; unclear D gene. CDR1 is MNHNY and CDR2 is SVGAGI in the germline V gene (reference sequence). Deletions cut 2 bases from V and 4 bases from J, with 2 bases between. The CDR3 loop spans 11 amino acids.

The J gene is TRBJ1-4, the V gene TRBV4-1; D uncertain. Germline lookup yields CDR1 MGHRA and CDR2 YSYEKL. Trimming took 0 bases from V and 0 from J, leaving 5 bases between them. CDR3 size: 15 residues. This chain's CDR3 is CASSQDGTTNEKLFF. CDR3 nucleotide sequence: TGCGCCAGCAGCCAAGACGGAACAACTAATGAAAAACTGTTTTTT.

The chain links TRBV5-6 to TRBJ1-3, with a possible D match to TRBD1 (6 bases). The CDR3 sequence is 15 residues long. Per the germline V gene, CDR1 is SGHDT and CDR2 is YYEEEE. Between the trimmed V and J ends, which lost 1 base and 4 bases, there was a span of 12 bases. The CDR3 nucleotides are TGTGCCAGCAGCTTGCCGGGACACTCAGGAAACACCATATATTTT. Amino acid sequence: CASSLPGHSGNTIYF.

This clone occurred once. The chain uses TRBV6-6 and TRBJ1-3; D is uncertain. V was clipped by 0 bases and J by 0 bases, with 9 bases between them. The CDR3 is 16 amino acids. Germline CDR1 MNHNY, CDR2 SVGAGI (reference sequence). The CDR3 nucleotides are TGTGCCAGCAGTTACTCGAGAGGCATCTCTGGAAACACCATATATTTT. Translation gives CASSYSRGISGNTIYF.

The V and J genes are TRBV7-3 and TRBJ2-2; tentative D call: TRBD2 (5 bases). This CDR3 contains 18 residues. V lost 3 bases to trimming and J lost 0 bases, with 17 bases between them. CDR1 is SGHTA, CDR2 FQGTGA, per germline. The DNA for the CDR3 is TGTGCCAGCAGCTTCCAACCACAGTCGGGAACGAACACCGGGGAGCTGTTTTTT. It is translated as CASSFQPQSGTNTGELFF.

The V and J genes are TRBV10-2 and TRBJ1-5; no definite D call. This CDR3 comprises 12 residues. V was clipped by 4 bases and J by 4 bases, with 5 bases between them. Germline-derived CDR1 and CDR2 are WSHSY and SAAADI. CDR3 sequence reads: CASSVLNQPQHF. As DNA, the CDR3 is TGCGCCAGCAGTGTTCTGAATCAGCCCCAGCATTTT.

The chain combines TRBV4-3 with TRBJ1-2; possibly TRBD1 for D (5 bases). With 0 bases removed from V and 7 bases from J, the gap between germline ends came to 15 bases. Looked up from germline, CDR1 is LGHNA and CDR2 is YSLEER. CDR3 length equals 15 residues. The CDR3 loop reads CASSQEWGSTSGYTF. The CDR3 DNA is TGCGCCAGCAGCCAAGAATGGGGCAGTACGTCTGGCTACACCTTC.

This rearrangement joins TRBV9 to TRBJ2-2; D is unclear. The ends were cut back, 1 base at V and 1 base at J, with 2 bases in the middle. Looked up from germline, CDR1 is SGDLS and CDR2 is YYNGEE. The CDR3 runs to 13 residues. CDR3 sequence (DNA): TGTGCCAGCAGCGTACAGAACACCGGGGAGCTGTTTTTT. The encoded protein is CASSVQNTGELFF.

This clone was detected only once. The chain combines TRBV30 with TRBJ2-3; 9 nucleotides match TRBD1. V gave up 8 bases and J gave up 6 bases; unmatched junction bases: 9. Germline V gene lookup returns CDR1 GTSNPN and CDR2 SVGIG (reference sequence). The CDR3 is made up of 13 amino acids. The CDR3 here is CARNRGQSDTQYF. The CDR3 nucleotides are TGTGCCAGAAACAGGGGGCAATCTGATACGCAGTATTTT.

V usage is TRBV7-2 and J usage is TRBJ1-4, with D perhaps TRBD1 (5 bases). Trimming took 1 base from V and 7 from J, leaving 13 bases between them. The germline V gene encodes CDR1 SGHTA and CDR2 FQGNSA. The CDR3 contains 15 residues. The CDR3 reads CASSLDSGGVEKLFF. The CDR3 region has the DNA TGTGCCAGCAGCTTAGATAGCGGGGGGGTTGAAAAACTGTTTTTT.

The chain combines TRBV27 with TRBJ2-1, with a possible D match to TRBD1 (5 bases). Germline V lookup: CDR1 MNHEY, CDR2 SMNVEV (reference sequence). This CDR3 is built from 17 residues. Deletions cut 5 bases from V and 0 bases from J, with 17 bases between. DNA for the CDR3: TGTGCCAGCAGTCACCCCCCAGGGTCCAGCTCCTACAATGAGCAGTTCTTC. This codes for CASSHPPGSSSYNEQFF.

The gene calls are TRBV5-5 and TRBJ1-4, with 9 positions matching TRBD1. In germline, CDR1 is SGHKS, CDR2 YYEKEE (reference sequence). This CDR3 has 16 residues. With 2 bases clipped from V and 5 bases from J, the junction kept 7 bases outside the gene matches. The CDR3 bases are TGTGCCAGCAGCTTTTCCCCACAGGGGGCAAATGAAAAACTGTTTTTT. It is translated as CASSFSPQGANEKLFF.

The chain carries TRBV6-5 and TRBJ2-7; 8 bases are a match to TRBD1. This CDR3 comprises 15 residues. Trimming cost V 6 bases and J 4 bases; bases outside gene matches: 11. Germline CDR1 is MNHEY and CDR2 is SVGAGI. CDR3 sequence (DNA): TGTGCCAGCAGACTCTCCGGGACAGGACCATACGAGCAGTACTTC. Its protein product is CASRLSGTGPYEQYF.

The chain joins TRBV10-3 to TRBJ2-3; TRBD2 aligns across 7 bases. V lost 4 bases and J lost 2; bases outside the gene matches: 3. There are 14 residues in the CDR3. Germline values: CDR1 ENHRY, CDR2 SYGVKD. CDR3 region: CAISAGTTTDTQYF. The CDR3 DNA follows: TGTGCCATCAGTGCGGGGACTACCACAGATACGCAGTATTTT.

V and J are TRBV27 and TRBJ1-5, with D unclear. CDR1 and CDR2 (germline): MNHEY, SMNVEV (reference sequence). Trimming removed 5 bases at V and 2 bases at J, with 13 bases between. The CDR3 spans 15 residues. The CDR3 spells CASSPPPGRNQPQHF. DNA for the CDR3: TGTGCCAGCAGTCCACCTCCGGGCCGCAATCAGCCCCAGCATTTT.

This chain's CDR3 is CASSNQADNYGYTF. In nucleotides, the CDR3 is TGTGCCAGCAGTAACCAGGCGGATAACTATGGCTACACCTTC. This chain uses TRBV6-5 with TRBJ1-2; D ambiguous. V was cut by 5 bases and J by 1 base, with 11 bases left in between. Germline V gene sequence: CDR1 MNHEY, CDR2 SVGAGI. The CDR3 consists of 14 residues.

This chain joins TRBV28 and TRBJ2-7, with D perhaps matching TRBD1 (7 bases). Germline V gene lookup returns CDR1 MDHEN and CDR2 SYDVKM. Trimming took off 6 bases at V and 3 bases at J, with 18 bases between the two ends. The CDR3 has 15 amino acids. The CDR3 loop reads CASRGQGGTIYEQYF. For the CDR3, the DNA is TGTGCCAGCAGGGGGCAGGGGGGAACCATCTACGAGCAGTACTTC.

The chain recombines TRBV19 with TRBJ1-2, with D hard to call. This CDR3 comprises 17 residues. The V gene lost 0 bases and the J gene lost 6 bases, with 20 bases spanning the gap. The germline CDR1 and CDR2 sequences are LNHDA and SQIVND (reference sequence). The CDR3 loop reads CASSIDPKEARSDGYTF. The DNA for the CDR3 is TGTGCCAGTAGTATAGACCCGAAAGAGGCCAGAAGCGATGGCTACACCTTC. Full variable domain (rest looked up from reference TRBV19 and TRBJ1-2): DGGITQSPKYLFRKEGQNVTLSCEQNLNHDAMYWYRQDPGQGLRLIYYSQIVNDFQKGDIAEGYSVSREKKESFPLTVTSAQKNPTAFYLCASSIDPKEARSDGYTFGSGTRLTVV.

This clone occurred a few times. The CDR3 sequence: CASSSGTGGLSGNTIYF. Here the CDR3 DNA reads TGCGCCAGCAGCTCGGGGACAGGGGGGCTCTCTGGAAACACCATATATTTT. This chain uses TRBV5-1 with TRBJ1-3; 11 bases fit TRBD1. The germline CDR1 and CDR2 sequences are SGHRS and YFSETQ. V lost 3 bases and J lost 0; bases outside the gene matches: 5. This CDR3 has 17 residues.

This clone occurred many times. J is TRBJ1-3 and V is TRBV9, with D unclear. V lost 3 bases and J lost 4, with 8 bases in between. The germline V gene encodes CDR1 SGDLS and CDR2 YYNGEE. This CDR3 region has 13 residues. CDR3 DNA sequence: TGTGCCAGCAGCGACGCCCGAGGAAACACCATATATTTT. Translation gives CASSDARGNTIYF. The variable domain in full, completed from reference TRBV9 and TRBJ1-3, reads DSGVTQTPKHLITATGQRVTLRCSPRSGDLSVYWYQQSLDQGLQFLIQYYNGEERAKGNILERFSAQQFPDLHSELNLSSLELGDSALYFCASSDARGNTIYFGEGSWLTVV.